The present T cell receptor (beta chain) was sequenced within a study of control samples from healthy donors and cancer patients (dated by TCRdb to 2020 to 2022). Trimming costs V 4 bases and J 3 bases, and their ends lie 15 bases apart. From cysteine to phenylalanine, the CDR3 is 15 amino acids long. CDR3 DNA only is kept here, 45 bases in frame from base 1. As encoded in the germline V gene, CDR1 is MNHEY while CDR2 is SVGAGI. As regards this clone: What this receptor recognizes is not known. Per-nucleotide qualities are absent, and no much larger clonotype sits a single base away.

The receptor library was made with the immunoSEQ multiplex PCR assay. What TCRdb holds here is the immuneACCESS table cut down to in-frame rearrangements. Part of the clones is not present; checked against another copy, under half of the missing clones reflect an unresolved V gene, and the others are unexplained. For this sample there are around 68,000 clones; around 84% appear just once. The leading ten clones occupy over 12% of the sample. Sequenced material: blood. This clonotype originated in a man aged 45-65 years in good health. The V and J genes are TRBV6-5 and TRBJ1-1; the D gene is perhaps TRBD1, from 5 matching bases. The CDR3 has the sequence CASSSSRGRYTEAFF. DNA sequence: TGTGCCAGCAGTTCTTCCCGGGGCCGGTACACTGAAGCTTTCTTT.